This T cell receptor beta chain was found in a study of blood T cell repertoires in COVID-19. Clones were read by immunoSEQ multiplex PCR, and TCRdb kept only the in-frame ones, dropping some. The table lists 250,000 or so clones, roughly 89% of them singletons, with 1.5% in the top ten. The CDR3 extends over 12 amino acids. CDR1 and CDR2 from the germline V gene are MNHEY and SMNVEV (reference sequence). Trimming took 11 bases from V and 7 from J, leaving 17 bases between them. The specimen was peripheral blood. J is TRBJ1-2 and V is TRBV27; D may be TRBD1 (5 bases). The TCR was taken from a middle-aged woman who had recovered from COVID-19. The CDR3 loop reads CAVWGRATGYTF. Here the CDR3 DNA reads TGTGCCGTATGGGGCAGGGCGACTGGCTACACCTTC.